The rows below give T cell receptor beta chains drawn from one sample of a study of blood T cell repertoires in COVID-19. Assay: immunoSEQ multiplex PCR; the TCRdb copy retains only in-frame clones and omits some. The sample has 20,000 to 25,000 clones, around 90% seen once. Sequencing was performed on peripheral blood. All receptors come from a man aged 65-85 years with active COVID-19. Both conserved end residues are part of each CDR3. D genes are given only for firm matches. Only some rows state a clone size, as once, few, many or a class for expanded clones.

j_call clone_size d_call v_call cdr3_aa cdr3_nt
TRBJ2-7 . TRBD1 TRBV6-2/TRBV6-3 CASSSGWDVAGTDLYEQYF TGTGCCAGCAGTTCGGGTTGGGATGTGGCCGGGACAGACCTCTACGAGCAGTACTTC
TRBJ2-7 . . TRBV5-1 CASSPQTYEQYF TGCGCCAGCAGCCCCCAGACCTACGAGCAGTACTTC
TRBJ2-2 . . TRBV19 CASSPRTVTGELFF TGTGCCAGTAGTCCCCGGACAGTGACCGGGGAGCTGTTTTTT
TRBJ1-3 . TRBD1 TRBV11-2 CASSLPGGAGNTIYF TGTGCCAGCAGCTTGCCAGGGGGCGCTGGAAACACCATATATTTT
TRBJ1-1 . . TRBV5-1 CASSLLSASGTEAFF TGCGCCAGCAGCTTGTTGTCGGCCAGCGGCACTGAAGCTTTCTTT
TRBJ1-5 . TRBD1 TRBV5-8 CASSWPRTGRNQPQHF TGTGCCAGCAGCTGGCCCCGGACAGGGAGGAATCAGCCCCAGCATTTT
TRBJ2-7 . . TRBV5-6 CASSTTWNYEQYF TGTGCCAGCAGCACGACATGGAACTACGAGCAGTACTTC
TRBJ2-1 . TRBD1 TRBV2 CASSEGQGTYNEQFF TGTGCCAGCAGTGAAGGACAGGGAACATACAATGAGCAGTTCTTC
TRBJ2-7 . TRBD1 TRBV7-9 CASSSRTGSSYEQYF TGTGCCAGCAGCTCCCGGACAGGGAGCTCCTACGAGCAGTACTTC
TRBJ2-5 . . TRBV7-8 CASSLGLQETQYF TGTGCCAGCAGCTTGGGACTTCAAGAGACCCAGTACTTC
TRBJ1-5 medium-sized TRBD1 TRBV28 CASSWGQGVASNQPQHF TGTGCCAGCAGTTGGGGACAGGGGGTAGCGAGCAATCAGCCCCAGCATTTT
TRBJ1-1 . . TRBV7-2 CASSLATGGWTEAFF TGTGCCAGCAGCTTAGCGACCGGGGGGTGGACTGAAGCTTTCTTT
TRBJ1-4 . . TRBV4-1 CASSRNTGSQEKLFF TGCGCCAGCAGCCGCAATACGGGGAGTCAGGAAAAACTGTTTTTT
TRBJ2-2 . TRBD2 TRBV9 CASSDNLREVGELFF TGTGCCAGCAGCGATAACCTGCGGGAGGTCGGGGAGCTGTTTTTT
TRBJ1-2 . TRBD1 TRBV6-5 CASSRQGVYYGYTF TGTGCCAGCAGCAGACAGGGTGTTTACTATGGCTACACCTTC
TRBJ2-7 . TRBD2 TRBV3-1/TRBV3-2 CASSLGQSGLAAPLNYEQYF TGTGCCAGCAGCCTCGGACAGAGTGGACTAGCTGCCCCTTTAAACTACGAGCAGTACTTC
TRBJ2-3 . . TRBV7-2 CASSPRLDTDTQYF TGTGCCAGCAGCCCCCGACTAGACACAGATACGCAGTATTTT
TRBJ1-4 few TRBD1 TRBV19 CASRRTGVTNEKLFF TGTGCCAGTAGACGGACAGGGGTGACTAATGAAAAACTGTTTTTT
TRBJ2-5 . TRBD1 TRBV9 CASSTGQGETQYF TGTGCCAGCAGCACCGGACAGGGCGAGACCCAGTACTTC
TRBJ1-1 . TRBD1 TRBV9 CASSASGQQNTEAFF TGTGCCAGCAGCGCCTCGGGACAGCAGAACACTGAAGCTTTCTTT
TRBJ2-7 . TRBD1 TRBV5-5 CASSLEATGGSGYYEQYF TGTGCCAGCAGCTTGGAAGCGACAGGGGGTTCTGGCTACTACGAGCAGTACTTC
TRBJ2-7 . TRBD2 TRBV6-6 CASRKAGARIEQYF TGTGCCAGCAGAAAAGCGGGAGCCCGGATCGAGCAGTACTTC
TRBJ2-3 . TRBD2 TRBV5-1 CASSLVSGSHTQYF TGCGCCAGCAGCTTGGTTAGCGGGAGTCATACGCAGTATTTT
TRBJ1-4 once . TRBV7-2 CASSREKEKLFF TGTGCCAGCAGCCGGGAGAAGGAAAAACTGTTTTTT
TRBJ1-2 . TRBD1 TRBV4-3 CASSPTGTGGFEDYGYTF TGCGCCAGCAGCCCAACCGGGACAGGGGGATTCGAGGACTATGGCTACACCTTC
TRBJ2-2 once TRBD2 TRBV24-1 CATSDRTSRLGELFF TGTGCCACCAGTGATAGGACTAGCCGTCTCGGGGAGCTGTTTTTT
TRBJ1-1 . . TRBV11-2 CASSLGANTEAFF TGTGCCAGCAGCTTAGGGGCGAACACTGAAGCTTTCTTT
TRBJ2-2 . . TRBV29-1 CSVPSGSGELFF TGCAGCGTTCCCTCAGGGTCCGGGGAGCTGTTTTTT
TRBJ1-2 . . TRBV19 CASQTANYGYTF TGTGCCAGCCAGACAGCGAACTATGGCTACACCTTC
TRBJ2-7 once TRBD1 TRBV7-9 CASSLRDRVHEQYF TGTGCCAGCAGCTTGCGGGACAGGGTCCACGAGCAGTACTTC
TRBJ2-7 . TRBD1 TRBV5-1 CASSLEQGAREQYF TGCGCCAGCAGCTTGGAACAGGGGGCAAGGGAGCAGTACTTC
TRBJ2-7 once . TRBV4-3 CASSQDSGGYEQYF TGCGCCAGCAGCCAAGATTCCGGCGGTTACGAGCAGTACTTC
TRBJ2-7 few . TRBV6-2/TRBV6-3 CASSYSRRGGSYEQYF TGTGCCAGCAGTTACTCGAGAAGGGGTGGATCCTACGAGCAGTACTTC
TRBJ2-7 . TRBD1 TRBV18 CASSPGTGGSYEQYF TGTGCCAGCTCACCCGGGACAGGGGGGTCCTACGAGCAGTACTTC
TRBJ2-1 . . TRBV5-1 CASSPSGGGPDEQFF TGCGCCAGCTCCCCTAGTGGGGGGGGGCCGGATGAGCAGTTCTTC
TRBJ2-7 . TRBD1 TRBV7-2 CASSLEGGLSIEQYF TGTGCCAGCAGCTTAGAAGGGGGCCTCTCGATAGAGCAGTACTTC
TRBJ2-5 . TRBD2 TRBV11-3 CASSIRLLAGVRETQYF TGTGCCAGCAGCATACGACTCTTAGCGGGGGTGCGGGAGACCCAGTACTTC
TRBJ2-1 . TRBD1 TRBV19 CASSIGQGINEQFF TGTGCCAGTAGTATAGGACAGGGGATAAATGAGCAGTTCTTC
TRBJ2-3 . . TRBV30 CAWRQAISTDTQYF TGTGCCTGGAGGCAGGCAATAAGCACAGATACGCAGTATTTT
TRBJ2-7 . TRBD2 TRBV5-6 CASSWEVAGGPYEQYF TGTGCCAGCAGCTGGGAAGTAGCGGGAGGGCCCTACGAGCAGTACTTC
TRBJ1-4 . . TRBV19 CASRGSSGAQYEKLFF TGTGCCAGTAGGGGGTCATCAGGGGCGCAATATGAAAAACTGTTTTTT
TRBJ2-3 . . TRBV7-9 CASSLEYLTASTDTQYF TGTGCCAGCAGCTTAGAGTACCTGACAGCTAGCACAGATACGCAGTATTTT
TRBJ2-3 . . TRBV9 CASSASLKGDTQYF TGTGCCAGCAGCGCTAGCCTGAAAGGAGATACGCAGTATTTT